This T cell receptor (beta chain) was observed in a study of OX40 agonist ivuxolimab in advanced cancers. Only in-frame clones appear in the TCRdb table, and some are missing; sequencing was by immunoSEQ multiplex PCR. The sample holds 75,000 to 80,000 clones; 80% to 90% are singletons and the top ten take 0.76%. The CDR3 has 15 residues. The germline V and J ends were trimmed by 0 bases and 5 bases, with 11 bases remaining between them. Germline V gene lookup returns CDR1 SGHDT and CDR2 YYEEEE. The sequence derives from an adult with an advanced solid tumor such as melanoma, head and neck, liver or kidney cancer. Sequencing used CD4+ or CD8+ T cells sorted from blood, obtained in a trial of the OX40 agonist ivuxolimab. The rearrangement uses TRBV5-6 and TRBJ2-2; D not resolved. The DNA for the CDR3 is TGTGCCAGCAGCTTGGGTTGGGTACGGACCGGGGAGCTGTTTTTT. This codes for CASSLGWVRTGELFF.